Below are 2 T cell receptor beta chains sequenced from a single sample in a study. TCRdb re-called the 5' RACE reads with MiXCR, one entry per CDR3 protein. The table records 50,000 to 65,000 distinct CDR3 sequences, 28% of them present only once. Material for sequencing was tumor-infiltrating memory CD4+ T cells sorted from the breast tumor. Stated subset: memory CD4+ T cells, CD4+CD45RO+CD25-. These TCRs come from a female donor with breast cancer.

Comment on this clonotype: An end of the junction does not agree with germline; a read error may underlie this. The chain carries TRBV7-7 and TRBJ2-5; 7 positions agree with TRBD1. The length of the CDR3 is 15 residues. Germline V gives CDR1 SSHAT, CDR2 FNYEAQ (reference sequence). For the CDR3, the DNA is TGTGCTAGCAGCCGAACGACAGGGTCAGAAGAGACCCAGTACTTC. Translation gives CASSRTTGSEETQYF.

The V gene is TRBV6-1, the J gene TRBJ1-4, with unresolved D. The CDR3 totals 15 residues. Trimming removed 8 bases from V and 0 bases from J, with 13 bases in between. CDR1 and CDR2 from the germline V gene are MNHNS and SASEGT. The CDR3 DNA is TGTGCCAGCGCAGTAGAGGTAGCAACTAATGAAAAACTGTTTTTT. Encoded protein: CASAVEVATNEKLFF.